This TCR beta chain emerged from a study of CD8 T cells in ankylosing spondylitis. Study-level results: A motif of 7 or 8 highly homologous TCR beta variants was seen as apparently characteristic of ankylosing spondylitis blood.

This clonotype was detected ten times or more. Antigen: not known. TCRdb re-called the 5' RACE reads with MiXCR, one entry per CDR3 protein. The data contain 400,000 or so distinct CDR3 sequences, 25% to 30% of them seen just once; the ten biggest clones take up about 0.9%. This sequence was found in a male donor with ankylosing spondylitis. Sequenced material: blood, either unsorted or a sorted T cell fraction (not recorded which).

In nucleotides, the CDR3 is TGTGCCAGCAGCCGAGGACTAGTAGTCTACGAGCAGTACTTC. As protein: CASSRGLVVYEQYF. The chain is built from TRBV12-3 or TRBV12-4 and TRBJ2-7, with 7 bases that match TRBD2. V lost 6 bases to trimming and J lost 3 bases; unmatched junction nucleotides: 8. The CDR3 has 14 residues.